This T cell receptor (beta chain) was sequenced in a study of shared T cell receptors in the human thymus. This clone was picked up a small number of times. Generated by immunoSEQ multiplex PCR, the TCRdb table keeps only in-frame clones and is missing some. This sample has hundreds of thousands of clones, with 75% to 85% found just once. The CDR3 sequence is 21 residues long. Germline V gene data show CDR1 as SGHVS and CDR2 as FQNEAQ. V lost 0 bases to trimming and J lost 4 bases, with 27 bases between them. These data also featured in a second study, about human thymus T cells. That investigation notes: From resections taken during corrective heart surgery, the thymus tissue was obtained. There appeared to be biased usage of V and J genes in thymic and blood repertoires.

Sequenced material: thymocytes. The V call is TRBV7-8, the J call TRBJ2-2, with D tentatively TRBD1 (6 bases). This clonotype was obtained from a boy in the first two years of life with a congenital heart defect. The CDR3 sequence is CASSLAVPLTFLTGPTGELFF. The DNA for the CDR3 is TGTGCCAGCAGCTTAGCCGTCCCCCTGACGTTCCTGACAGGCCCCACCGGGGAGCTGTTTTTT.